This T cell receptor beta chain derives from a study of vaccination and CD4 T cells after COVID-19. Whole-study context: Collection of post-COVID samples occurred a median 101 days after diagnosis, spanning a range of 35 to 161. Control cultures, each given a CEFX pool, an HIV-1 Nef pool, or no peptide, were included.

This CDR3 contains 13 residues. V lost 1 base, J lost 9 bases, and 10 bases lay in between. Treatment: approximately nine-day PBMC culture with coronavirus spike peptide pools or control peptides (ViraFEST assay). The authors replaced half the medium with fresh IL-2 medium on days 3 and 7. The Oncomine TCR Beta short-read assay was applied to DNA of cultured CD4+ T cells. Scientists extracted genomic DNA from CD4+ T cells grown in culture. Via MiXCR, TCRdb re-called the PCR reads, giving one row per CDR3 protein. The sample holds approximately 10,000 distinct CDR3 sequences, 76% seen once. For this clonotype: Its antigen is as yet unknown.

V gene TRBV12-3 or TRBV12-4 combines with J gene TRBJ2-1; D unresolved. The sequencing sample was made of CD4+ T cells from blood, cultured in vitro. The clonotype originates from a human donor who had recovered from COVID-19. CDR3 protein: CASSLEGGSEQFF. The CDR3 DNA sequence: TGTGCCAGCAGTTTAGAGGGCGGCTCTGAGCAGTTCTTC.